Given below is one T cell receptor (beta chain) in context. 13 Jbeta primers and 60 Vbeta primers were used for the PCR. Libraries were prepared by immunoSEQ multiplex PCR; TCRdb keeps only in-frame clonotypes and omits some of them. In the table there are 200,000 to 250,000 clones, roughly four fifths of which are singletons. The data derive from a study of cytomegalovirus exposure and HLA in healthy donors. The CDR3 contains 14 residues. The germline gives CDR1 MDHEN, CDR2 SYDVKM. Trimming removed 3 bases from V and 5 bases from J, with 12 bases in between. The chain combines TRBV28 with TRBJ2-3; D call uncertain. The source material was PBMCs. The sequence came from a girl between 5 and 17 years old in good health and CMV-seronegative. CDR3 coding DNA: TGTGCCAGCAGTTTCCACTTCACCGGAGATACGCAGTATTTT. Protein: CASSFHFTGDTQYF.